The T cell receptor (beta chain) under discussion was sequenced for a study of identical twins. Study-wide points: Shared out-of-frame alpha sequences (those common to twins) showed excess low generation probability.

This clonotype was seen repeatedly, ten times or more. The antigen is unknown. cDNA carried unique molecular identifiers, and a universal primer site was added by template switching. One entry per CDR3 protein results from TCRdb running MiXCR on the 5' RACE reads. The table records approximately 890,000 distinct CDR3 sequences, approximately 13% of them present only once. V lost 0 bases to trimming and J lost 4 bases, with 12 bases between them. Per germline, CDR1 LGHNA and CDR2 YNFKEQ. CDR3 length: 15 amino acids. This sample also appeared in a second study, on yellow fever vaccine responses in identical twins.

The sample was PBMCs. The chain uses TRBV4-2 and TRBJ1-1, with D possibly TRBD1 on 6 matching bases. The sequence was obtained from a woman between 18 and 30 years old in good health. The CDR3 DNA reads as TGTGCCAGCAGCCAAGATCCGGGGGCAGGCACTGAAGCTTTCTTT. The encoded protein is CASSQDPGAGTEAFF.